The 15 T cell receptor beta chains presented below share a single source sample, sequenced in a study of monozygotic twins with inflammatory bowel disease. TCRdb reprocessed the 5' RACE reads, keeping one entry per CDR3 protein, no DNA. The repertoire table contains around 140,000 distinct CDR3 sequences. Source material: blood. These receptors were collected from a human donor with ulcerative colitis or Crohn's disease, or a healthy co-twin of an affected twin (not recorded which).

This chain links TRBV5-1 with TRBJ1-5; TCRdb designates TRBD1, a call that cannot be tested without DNA. Germline lookup yields CDR1 SGHRS and CDR2 YFSETQ. The CDR3 is 14 residues long. This CDR3 reads CASSLRQGEQPQHF.

The rearrangement links TRBV15 to TRBJ2-1. Germline CDR1 reads LNHNV; CDR2 reads YYDKDF (reference sequence). CDR3 size: 16 residues. CDR3 sequence reads: CATSRDHKAYTNEQFF.

The rearrangement joins TRBV7-2 to TRBJ2-3; TCRdb proposes TRBD1, but this gene call is untestable without DNA. From germline, CDR1 is SGHTA and CDR2 FQGNSA. This CDR3 comprises 14 residues. The CDR3 sequence is CASAQGASTDTQYF.

V is TRBV5-6 and J is TRBJ1-3; TCRdb indicates TRBD1, and absent DNA this call remains unverified. Germline values: CDR1 SGHDT, CDR2 YYEEEE. This CDR3 contains 16 residues. CDR3 sequence reads: CASSLLGTRGTNTIYF.

This chain uses TRBV5-1 with TRBJ2-5; TCRdb indicates TRBD1, and absent DNA this call remains unverified. CDR3 size: 16 residues. CDR1 SGHRS and CDR2 YFSETQ come from the germline V gene. The chain's CDR3 is CASSTPTGLIQETQYF.

The J gene is TRBJ2-7, the V gene TRBV6-5. Germline V CDR1 and CDR2: MNHEY, SVGAGI. This CDR3 is 12 amino acids long. The CDR3 sequence is CASSYKGYEQYF.

V is TRBV7-3 and J is TRBJ1-1. This CDR3 contains 15 residues. Per germline, CDR1 SGHTA and CDR2 FQGTGA. The CDR3 protein is CASSLNGGSNTEAFF.

The V and J genes are TRBV5-1 and TRBJ1-4; TCRdb reports TRBD1, a call that lacks DNA to check it against. This CDR3 is built from 14 residues. The V gene's germline CDR1 is SGHRS and CDR2 YFSETQ. CDR3 protein: CASHGGTTNEKLFF. The variable domain in full, with the rest retrieved from reference TRBV5-1 and TRBJ1-4, is KAGVTQTPRYLIKTRGQQVTLSCSPISGHRSVSWYQQTPGQGLQFLFEYFSETQRNKGNFPGRFSGRQFSNSRSEMNVSTLELGDSALYLCASHGGTTNEKLFFGSGTQLSVL.

V usage is TRBV6-5 and J usage is TRBJ2-5; the D call from TCRdb, TRBD1, cannot be confirmed without DNA. The germline gives CDR1 MNHEY, CDR2 SVGAGI. The length of the CDR3 is 13 residues. This chain's CDR3 is CASSWTGRETQYF.

The chain links TRBV11-2 to TRBJ2-1; TCRdb picks TRBD2, but there is no DNA to check that call. Germline CDR1 is SGHAT and CDR2 is FQNNGV. CDR3 length: 19 amino acids. The chain's CDR3 is CASSFLTSSGRASYNEQFF.

V and J are TRBV6-2 or TRBV6-3 and TRBJ1-1. Looked up from germline, CDR1 is MNHEY and CDR2 is SVGEGT. The CDR3 runs 12 residues. The CDR3 is CASSWGYTEAFF.

The chain recombines TRBV20-1 with TRBJ2-7; TCRdb outputs TRBD1, but without DNA this stays unchecked. From germline, CDR1 is DFQATT and CDR2 SNEGSKA (reference sequence). The CDR3 totals 14 residues. The CDR3 protein is CSAAPRASSYEQYF.

This chain connects TRBV7-3 to TRBJ2-3; TCRdb returns TRBD1, unconfirmable since there is no DNA. The CDR3 totals 14 residues. The germline V gene encodes CDR1 SGHTA and CDR2 FQGTGA. The CDR3 protein is CASTRGLSTDTQYF.

V is TRBV6-5 and J is TRBJ2-1; lacking DNA, the TRBD1 call made by TCRdb goes unchecked. This CDR3 is 15 amino acids long. Per germline, CDR1 MNHEY and CDR2 SVGAGI. The CDR3 region is CASSYRRGTSNEQFF.

The chain has TRBV5-5 and TRBJ2-7. Germline V CDR1 and CDR2: SGHKS, YYEKEE (reference sequence). This CDR3 is 14 amino acids long. CDR3 loop: CASSLAAEPYEQYF. The full variable domain, in which reference TRBV5-5 and TRBJ2-7 provide the parts outside the CDR3, is DAGVTQSPTHLIKTRGQQVTLRCSPISGHKSVSWYQQVLGQGPQFIFQYYEKEERGRGNFPDRFSARQFPNYSSELNVNALLLGDSALYLCASSLAAEPYEQYFGPGTRLTVT.